This entry lists 26 T cell receptor beta chains sequenced from one sample in a study of cytomegalovirus exposure and HLA in healthy donors. PCR primers comprised 60 Vbeta and 13 Jbeta primers. Sequencing used immunoSEQ multiplex PCR; TCRdb keeps in-frame clones, though not all of them. Of some 180,000 clones listed, just over 75% are singletons. The source material was PBMCs. These receptors were collected from a man aged 25 to 40 in good health and CMV-seronegative.

The V and J genes are TRBV27 and TRBJ2-7, with a possible D match to TRBD1 (5 bases). V lost 3 bases and J 1 base, leaving 13 bases between the germline ends. This CDR3 has 15 amino acids. Germline assignment: CDR1 MNHEY and CDR2 SMNVEV (reference sequence). The CDR3 region is CASSFPTAASYEQYF. The DNA of the CDR3 is TGTGCCAGCAGTTTCCCGACAGCCGCATCCTACGAGCAGTACTTC.

The CDR3 DNA is TGTGCCACCGGAGTTGCCACGCAGCGGGGGACGCAGTATTTT. It specifies CATGVATQRGTQYF. The V call is TRBV27, the J call TRBJ2-3; 8 bases fit TRBD2. The J segment lost 9 bases and the V segment lost 10 bases, leaving 15 bases of the junction unmatched. The CDR3 sequence is 14 residues long. CDR1 is MNHEY, CDR2 SMNVEV, per germline (reference sequence).

This clone appeared a few times. This rearrangement joins TRBV5-1 to TRBJ1-1, with a weak D call TRBD1 (6 bases). CDR3 length equals 15 residues. In germline, CDR1 is SGHRS, CDR2 YFSETQ. Trimming left V 0 bases short and J 3 bases short, with 12 bases between. The CDR3 DNA sequence: TGCGCCAGCAGCTTGGATAGCAGGGGTGACACTGAAGCTTTCTTT. Amino acids: CASSLDSRGDTEAFF.

This clone was counted only a few times. The V call is TRBV6-5, the J call TRBJ2-7; TRBD2 agrees at 7 bases. CDR1 and CDR2 (germline): MNHEY, SVGAGI. The CDR3 is made up of 15 amino acids. Trimming at V came to 6 bases and at J to 0 bases, leaving 8 bases not matched to a gene. The CDR3 sequence is CASSISSGGSYEQYF. The CDR3 DNA follows: TGTGCCAGCAGCATATCTAGCGGAGGCTCCTACGAGCAGTACTTC.

The V call is TRBV11-2, the J call TRBJ2-3; D is perhaps TRBD2 (5 bases). Germline V lookup: CDR1 SGHAT, CDR2 FQNNGV. V was shortened by 7 bases and J by 2 bases, with 10 bases between the two germline ends. The CDR3 contains 13 residues. The CDR3 spells CASNNGNTDTQYF. Here the CDR3 DNA reads TGTGCCAGCAACAACGGGAACACAGATACGCAGTATTTT.

This chain links TRBV7-3 with TRBJ2-7; a weak D match, TRBD2 (5 bases). Germline V gene sequence: CDR1 SGHTA, CDR2 FQGTGA. The CDR3 totals 15 residues. V lost 5 bases and J lost 7, with 21 bases in between. CDR3 nucleotides: TGTGCCAGCAGCCCGCAGCCTTCGGTTGGAGGAGAGCAGTACTTC. As protein: CASSPQPSVGGEQYF.

V is TRBV7-9 and J is TRBJ1-3, with no clear D. The J call may be wrong; the DNA end is better matched by TRBJ2-2. CDR3 length: 12 amino acids. Per the germline V gene, CDR1 is SEHNR and CDR2 is FQNEAQ (reference sequence). The CDR3 loop reads CASSAPTGELFF. The CDR3 DNA follows: TGTGCCAGCAGCGCCCCGACTGGGGAGCTGTTTTTT.

V usage is TRBV4-1 and J usage is TRBJ2-7; TRBD1 agrees at 9 bases. Germline values: CDR1 MGHRA, CDR2 YSYEKL. The V segment lost 5 bases and the J segment 2 bases; nucleotides outside the gene matches: 4. The CDR3 runs 14 residues. CDR3 sequence reads: CASSERQGAYEQYF. In DNA form, the CDR3 reads TGCGCCAGCAGCGAACGACAGGGGGCCTACGAGCAGTACTTC.

J is TRBJ2-3 and V is TRBV19; 7 bases map to TRBD2. Germline lookup yields CDR1 LNHDA and CDR2 SQIVND (reference sequence). Trimming at V came to 5 bases and at J to 4 bases, leaving 15 bases not matched to a gene. This CDR3 has 17 residues. As DNA, the CDR3 is TGTGCCAGTAGTGGGGGGACTACTCTTTCTAGGGCAGATACGCAGTATTTT. It codes for CASSGGTTLSRADTQYF.

This clone has just a few counts. The chain employs TRBV10-3 and TRBJ1-1, with a possible D match to TRBD1 (5 bases). CDR3 length: 12 residues. V shed 10 bases and J shed 6 bases, with 15 bases lying between them. Germline-derived CDR1 and CDR2 are ENHRY and SYGVKD. DNA for the CDR3: TGTGCCAGCAATCAGGGTCTCCCTGAAGCTTTCTTT. Its protein product is CASNQGLPEAFF.

This clone was picked up one time. The chain recombines TRBV30 with TRBJ2-5; 8 positions agree with TRBD1. The V segment lost 5 bases and the J segment 0 bases; nucleotides outside the gene matches: 2. The CDR3 contains 13 residues. CDR1 is GTSNPN and CDR2 is SVGIG in the germline V gene (reference sequence). The CDR3 DNA reads TGTGCCTGGGGGGGACAGGACCAAGAGACCCAGTACTTC. As protein: CAWGGQDQETQYF. Using reference TRBV30 and TRBJ2-5 for the parts outside the CDR3, the full variable domain is SQTIHQWPATLVQPVGSPLSLECTVEGTSNPNLYWYRQAAGRGLQLLFYSVGIGQISSEVPQNLSASRPQDRQFILSSKKLLLSDSGFYLCAWGGQDQETQYFGPGTRLLVL.

Only a few counts were recorded for this clone. The V call is TRBV2, the J call TRBJ1-2, with 7 nucleotides matching TRBD1. V gave up 4 bases and J gave up 4 bases; unmatched junction bases: 6. This CDR3 region has 14 residues. CDR1 is SNHLY and CDR2 is FYNNEI in the germline V gene. The CDR3 loop is CASSGRRDSYGYTF. The DNA for the CDR3 is TGTGCCAGCAGTGGGCGACGGGACAGCTATGGCTACACCTTC.

The genes are TRBV27 and TRBJ1-1; 9 bases line up with TRBD1. Germline V gene lookup returns CDR1 MNHEY and CDR2 SMNVEV (reference sequence). V lost 4 bases, J lost 0 bases, and 0 bases stayed unmatched. The CDR3 is 14 amino acids. The CDR3 nucleotides are TGTGCCAGCAGTTGGGACAGGGTGAACACTGAAGCTTTCTTT. Translated: CASSWDRVNTEAFF.

The rearrangement links TRBV27 to TRBJ2-5; a possible D gene is TRBD2 (7 bases). The CDR3 extends over 16 amino acids. The germline gives CDR1 MNHEY, CDR2 SMNVEV (reference sequence). Trimming shortened V by 0 bases and J by 0 bases, and 11 bases separated the two germline ends. This chain's CDR3 is CASSLSGGGHQETQYF. The CDR3 nucleotides are TGTGCCAGCAGTTTATCGGGAGGGGGACACCAAGAGACCCAGTACTTC.

The V gene is TRBV6-5, the J gene TRBJ2-7, with D hard to call. Germline V gives CDR1 MNHEY, CDR2 SVGAGI. The V gene lost 0 bases and the J gene lost 2 bases, with 11 bases spanning the gap. The CDR3 spans 15 residues. DNA for the CDR3: TGTGCCAGCAGTTACTCGACTGCCCGGGCCTACGAGCAGTACTTC. Protein product: CASSYSTARAYEQYF.

The CDR3 coding sequence is TGTGCCAGCAGTGAAGGGGTGCGCGGGAGGATCCAAGAGACCCAGTACTTC. Amino acid sequence: CASSEGVRGRIQETQYF. This rearrangement joins TRBV2 to TRBJ2-5; 8 bases agree with TRBD2. With 1 base clipped from V and 1 base from J, the junction kept 8 bases outside the gene matches. The CDR3 extends over 17 amino acids. Germline V gene data show CDR1 as SNHLY and CDR2 as FYNNEI.

The chain has TRBV7-9 and TRBJ2-7; the match to TRBD2 covers 13 bases. Per the germline V gene, CDR1 is SEHNR and CDR2 is FQNEAQ (reference sequence). The V gene end was trimmed by 11 bases and the J gene end by 3 bases; junction bases not matched to a gene: 7. The CDR3 spans 14 residues. The chain's CDR3 is CAGEGTSGNYEQYF. CDR3 in DNA: TGTGCCGGGGAAGGGACTAGCGGGAACTACGAGCAGTACTTC.

This sequence joins TRBV6-5 and TRBJ1-2; 9 nucleotides align to TRBD1. This CDR3 contains 13 residues. Trimming removed 7 bases from V and 4 bases from J; junction bases left unmatched: 4. The V gene's germline CDR1 is MNHEY and CDR2 SVGAGI. In DNA form, the CDR3 reads TGTGCCAGCAACACAGGGGGCGGCTATGGCTACACCTTC. Translating gives CASNTGGGYGYTF.

The J gene is TRBJ1-1, the V gene TRBV5-6; possibly TRBD1 for D (5 bases). Germline V gene lookup returns CDR1 SGHDT and CDR2 YYEEEE. The CDR3 consists of 14 residues. Deletions cut 6 bases from V and 3 bases from J, with 15 bases between. The chain's CDR3 is CASTNWGGYTEAFF. For the CDR3, the DNA is TGTGCCAGCACCAATTGGGGGGGGTACACTGAAGCTTTCTTT.

CDR3 in DNA: TGTGCCAGCAGCTTCCCATCAGCGGAAAAACTGTTTTTT. Translated, it gives CASSFPSAEKLFF. The genes are TRBV7-9 and TRBJ1-4; D is ambiguous. The V end lost 3 bases, the J end lost 8 bases, and 10 bases lay between the germline ends. Germline assignment: CDR1 SEHNR and CDR2 FQNEAQ (reference sequence). CDR3 length: 13 amino acids. Full variable domain (rest looked up from reference TRBV7-9 and TRBJ1-4): DTGVSQNPRHKITKRGQNVTFRCDPISEHNRLYWYRQTLGQGPEFLTYFQNEAQLEKSRLLSDRFSAERPKGSFSTLEIQRTEQGDSAMYLCASSFPSAEKLFFGSGTQLSVL.

V is TRBV6-4 and J is TRBJ2-1; D is unclear. The V gene's germline CDR1 is MRHNA and CDR2 SNTAGT. The CDR3 has 13 residues. V was cut by 3 bases and J by 9 bases, with 12 bases left in between. The CDR3 loop reads CASSENVAAEQFF. In nucleotides, the CDR3 is TGTGCCAGCAGTGAAAACGTAGCCGCTGAGCAGTTCTTC.

The chain carries TRBV6-5 and TRBJ1-2; unclear D gene. V gave up 3 bases and J gave up 4 bases, with 12 bases separating them. CDR1 and CDR2 from the germline V gene are MNHEY and SVGAGI. CDR3 length equals 14 residues. CDR3: CASSYSGEAYGYTF. CDR3 nucleotide sequence: TGTGCCAGCAGTTATTCCGGGGAGGCCTATGGCTACACCTTC.

This clone was observed a handful of times. This chain joins TRBV7-2 and TRBJ2-1, with 7 bases lining up with TRBD2. V lost 8 bases to trimming and J lost 4 bases; unmatched junction nucleotides: 11. CDR3 length: 15 amino acids. Per germline, CDR1 SGHTA and CDR2 FQGNSA. The CDR3 DNA sequence: TGTGCCAGCGCCCCGCGGGGAGGGCGGTACAATGAGCAGTTCTTC. It is translated as CASAPRGGRYNEQFF.

This rearrangement joins TRBV2 to TRBJ1-4, with 11 bases identical to TRBD1. The CDR3 totals 13 residues. J gave up 7 bases and V 10 bases, and 5 bases lay outside the gene matches. CDR1 SNHLY and CDR2 FYNNEI come from the germline V gene. Here the CDR3 DNA reads TGTGCCACCAGGGGACAGGGGGTTGAAAAACTGTTTTTT. Amino acid sequence: CATRGQGVEKLFF.

The V gene is TRBV10-2, the J gene TRBJ2-3; no firm D call. Trimming removed 2 bases from V and 0 bases from J, with 6 bases in between. The CDR3 extends over 14 amino acids. The germline gives CDR1 WSHSY, CDR2 SAAADI. DNA of the CDR3: TGCGCCAGCAGTGAGCGGAGAAGCACAGATACGCAGTATTTT. Protein: CASSERRSTDTQYF.

This chain uses TRBV5-1 with TRBJ2-7; 9 bases fit TRBD1. V was pared by 0 bases and J by 1 base, with 11 bases of the junction left unmatched. The CDR3 length is 18 residues. Germline lookup yields CDR1 SGHRS and CDR2 YFSETQ. The CDR3 nucleotides read TGCGCCAGCAGCTTGGGCGGGACAGGGACCTCCCTTTCCTACGAGCAGTACTTC. Translation gives CASSLGGTGTSLSYEQYF.